The rows below give T cell receptor beta chains drawn from one sample of a study of blood T cell repertoires in COVID-19. Assay: immunoSEQ multiplex PCR; the TCRdb copy retains only in-frame clones and omits some. The repertoire consists of 140,000 or so clones, with 80% to 90% occurring once and the leading ten covering roughly 10%. The sequenced sample was peripheral blood. These receptors all stem from a man in his sixties with active or convalescent COVID-19. Both conserved end residues are part of each CDR3. A D gene is named only where the DNA matches it firmly. Only part of the rows carry a size: once, few, many, or a class if the clone is expanded.

CDR3aa	CDR3nt	len	j_gene	d_gene	abundance	v_gene
CASSSGQGAILNTEAFF	TGCGCCAGCAGCTCGGGACAGGGGGCCATCTTGAACACTGAAGCTTTCTTT	17	TRBJ1-1	TRBD1	-	TRBV5-1
CASSLGFSSYNEQFF	TGCGCCAGCAGCTTGGGCTTTAGCTCCTACAATGAGCAGTTCTTC	15	TRBJ2-1	-	-	TRBV5-1
CAWSGSRDRANYGYTF	TGTGCCTGGAGTGGAAGCCGGGACAGGGCTAACTATGGCTACACCTTC	16	TRBJ1-2	TRBD1	-	TRBV30
CASSLGQPNSPLHF	TGTGCCAGCAGCTTAGGACAGCCTAATTCACCCCTCCACTTT	14	TRBJ1-6	-	few	TRBV7-9
CASSTWDSGTGNPEAFF	TGTGCCAGCAGCACTTGGGACAGCGGTACCGGGAATCCTGAAGCTTTCTTT	17	TRBJ1-1	TRBD1	-	TRBV7-6
CASSLERGALQETQYF	TGTGCTAGCAGCCTTGAGCGGGGGGCGCTACAAGAGACCCAGTACTTC	16	TRBJ2-5	TRBD2	-	TRBV7-7
CASFQLGVENTEAFF	TGCGCCAGTTTCCAATTAGGGGTAGAGAACACTGAAGCTTTCTTT	15	TRBJ1-1	-	-	TRBV23-1
CAWSTGTGDNQPQHF	TGTGCCTGGAGTACCGGGACAGGAGACAATCAGCCCCAGCATTTT	15	TRBJ1-5	TRBD1	-	TRBV30
CASSSPLRWEQFF	TGTGCCAGCAGCTCCCCCCTGAGGTGGGAGCAGTTCTTC	13	TRBJ2-1	-	-	TRBV7-2
CAWSRQVGTEAFF	TGTGCCTGGAGCCGACAGGTAGGCACTGAAGCTTTCTTT	13	TRBJ1-1	-	once	TRBV30
CASSQHSTRTGKNTEAFF	TGTGCCAGCAGCCAACACTCCACCAGGACGGGGAAGAACACTGAAGCTTTCTTT	18	TRBJ1-1	-	-	TRBV7-2
CASSFDQPQHF	TGTGCCAGCAGCTTCGATCAGCCCCAGCATTTT	11	TRBJ1-5	-	once	TRBV5-8
CASRLTGGFDNSPLHF	TGTGCCAGCAGACTAACAGGGGGTTTTGATAATTCACCCCTCCACTTT	16	TRBJ1-6	TRBD1	-	TRBV6-6
CATSDSQLADTQYF	TGTGCCACCAGTGATTCCCAGCTAGCAGATACGCAGTATTTT	14	TRBJ2-3	-	-	TRBV24-1
CASSNLTLSGNTIYF	TGTGCCAGCAGCAATTTGACTCTGTCTGGAAACACCATATATTTT	15	TRBJ1-3	-	-	TRBV7-8
CATSPREVTEAFF	TGTGCCACCAGCCCGCGGGAAGTCACTGAAGCTTTCTTT	13	TRBJ1-1	-	-	TRBV15
CASSPTTRGRSNQPQHF	TGTGCCAGCAGTCCTACAACCAGGGGGCGAAGCAATCAGCCCCAGCATTTT	17	TRBJ1-5	TRBD1	-	TRBV6-6
CASSGGPGQRALQAFF	TGTGCCAGCAGCGGCGGGCCGGGGCAGCGGGCTTTGCAAGCTTTCTTT	16	TRBJ1-1	-	-	TRBV9
CASSFRREPTEAFF	TGTGCCAGCAGTTTTCGCCGGGAACCCACTGAAGCTTTCTTT	14	TRBJ1-1	-	-	TRBV27
CASSSPGQQNTEAFF	TGTGCCAGCAGCTCCCCGGGACAGCAGAACACTGAAGCTTTCTTT	15	TRBJ1-1	TRBD1	-	TRBV11-3
CASSTPGEGSYGYTF	TGTGCCAGTAGTACCCCGGGGGAGGGGAGCTATGGCTACACCTTC	15	TRBJ1-2	-	-	TRBV19
CASSPLEGHRVGGNEKLFF	TGTGCCAGCAGCCCCCTGGAGGGGCACAGAGTAGGAGGTAATGAAAAACTGTTTTTT	19	TRBJ1-4	-	-	TRBV5-6
CASNLGLTGGGEKLFF	TGTGCCAGCAACTTAGGGCTCACAGGGGGCGGTGAAAAACTGTTTTTT	16	TRBJ1-4	TRBD1	-	TRBV5-8
CASSVAGQGYEQYF	TGTGCCAGCAGCGTAGCGGGACAGGGCTACGAGCAGTACTTC	14	TRBJ2-7	TRBD1	-	TRBV9
CASHRAGMNTEAFF	TGTGCCAGCCACAGGGCCGGGATGAACACTGAAGCTTTCTTT	14	TRBJ1-1	-	-	TRBV6-5
CASSLESPTYNEQFF	TGCGCCAGCAGCTTGGAGAGCCCTACCTACAATGAGCAGTTCTTC	15	TRBJ2-1	-	-	TRBV5-1
CASSQESDRGKAFF	TGTGCCAGCAGCCAAGAGAGTGACAGGGGGAAAGCTTTCTTT	14	TRBJ1-1	TRBD1	-	TRBV3-1/TRBV3-2
CASSKAQRGKNIQYF	TGTGCCAGCAGCAAAGCGCAACGGGGCAAAAACATTCAGTACTTC	15	TRBJ2-4	-	once	TRBV21-1
CASRKQGADGYTF	TGTGCCAGCAGGAAACAGGGGGCGGATGGCTACACCTTC	13	TRBJ1-2	TRBD1	-	TRBV2
CAWSVSRTSGIETQYF	TGTGCCTGGAGTGTTAGTAGGACTAGCGGGATAGAGACCCAGTACTTC	16	TRBJ2-5	TRBD2	-	TRBV30
CASSPGVSGNNEQFF	TGTGCCAGCAGTCCGGGGGTTAGCGGCAACAATGAGCAGTTCTTC	15	TRBJ2-1	-	-	TRBV27
CASSMEILSSYNSPLHF	TGTGCCAGTAGTATGGAGATCCTAAGCTCCTATAATTCACCCCTCCACTTT	17	TRBJ1-6	-	-	TRBV19
CASSHQGALMNTEAFF	TGTGCCAGCTCACATCAGGGGGCCCTAATGAACACTGAAGCTTTCTTT	16	TRBJ1-1	TRBD1	-	TRBV18
CASSPRLTQETQYF	TGTGCCAGCAGCCCGCGACTTACACAAGAGACCCAGTACTTC	14	TRBJ2-5	-	-	TRBV5-4
CASSRENIQYF	TGTGCCAGCAGTAGGGAGAACATTCAGTACTTC	11	TRBJ2-4	-	few	TRBV6-2/TRBV6-3
CASSYLASNQPQHF	TGTGCCAGCAGTTACCTGGCTAGCAATCAGCCCCAGCATTTT	14	TRBJ1-5	-	-	TRBV6-2/TRBV6-3
CASSPLSGAVSYEQYF	TGTGCCAGCAGCCCCTTGAGTGGGGCGGTCTCCTACGAGCAGTACTTC	16	TRBJ2-7	-	-	TRBV3-1/TRBV3-2
CASSLAPPSGGTQYF	TGCGCCAGCAGCTTGGCTCCCCCGAGCGGTGGTACGCAGTATTTT	15	TRBJ2-3	-	-	TRBV5-1
CASSRRDRNTGELFF	TGTGCCAGCAGCCGCCGGGACAGGAACACCGGGGAGCTGTTTTTT	15	TRBJ2-2	TRBD1	-	TRBV13
CASSPGTQAFF	TGTGCCAGCAGCCCCGGGACACAAGCTTTCTTT	11	TRBJ1-1	-	many	TRBV11-2
CASSFSNSPLHF	TGTGCCAGCAGTTTCTCTAATTCACCCCTCCACTTT	12	TRBJ1-6	-	-	TRBV27
CASRALSQTYNEQFF	TGTGCCAGTAGGGCCTTGTCTCAGACCTACAATGAGCAGTTCTTC	15	TRBJ2-1	-	-	TRBV19
CASTPVGGGGNEKLFF	TGTGCCAGCACCCCGGTAGGGGGCGGTGGAAATGAAAAACTGTTTTTT	16	TRBJ1-4	TRBD1	-	TRBV2
CASSQTAYGYTF	TGTGCCAGCAGTCAGACAGCCTATGGCTACACCTTC	12	TRBJ1-2	-	few	TRBV6-2/TRBV6-3